This record covers a single T cell receptor beta chain. TCR beta CDR3 regions were amplified from RNA transcripts. TCR CDR3 regions were first amplified by RT-PCR with HTBI primers. TCRdb recomputed calls from the multiplex PCR reads with MiXCR, one row per CDR3 protein. The data hold 360,000 or so distinct CDR3 sequences, with roughly 15% observed a single time. The V gene end was trimmed by 8 bases and the J gene end by 2 bases; junction bases not matched to a gene: 4. CDR3 length equals 14 residues. Germline V gene lookup returns CDR1 MNHEY and CDR2 SVGEGT. The source of the sample is a study of T cells in Graves' hyperthyroidism and ophthalmopathy. With duration under 3 months, ophthalmopathy was active: Clinical Activity Score at least 3, NOSPECS at least 4. Diagnoses used clinical symptoms, serum thyroxine and TRAb, thyroid ultrasound and orbital computed tomography.

The J gene is TRBJ1-4, the V gene TRBV6-2 or TRBV6-3, with 8 bases aligning to TRBD1. Sequencing used blood. This clonotype originated in a woman in her sixties with Graves' ophthalmopathy. CDR3 DNA: TGTGCCAGCTTGGACAGGGTCACTAATGAAAAACTGTTTTTT. It codes for CASLDRVTNEKLFF.